Described below is a single TCR beta chain sequence and its context. The sample originates from a study of cytomegalovirus exposure and HLA in healthy donors. The PCR made use of 60 Vbeta and 13 Jbeta primers. TCRdb's table, derived via immunoSEQ multiplex PCR, lists solely in-frame clones and lacks some. The sample yields fewer than 120,000 clones, roughly 84% seen once. V lost 10 bases and J lost 4; bases outside the gene matches: 9. The CDR3 contains 14 residues. Germline assignment: CDR1 SNHLY and CDR2 FYNNEI. The V and J genes are TRBV2 and TRBJ2-2; 7 bases align to TRBD1. The clonotype was recovered from a man aged 25-40 years in good health and CMV-seropositive. Sequencing used PBMCs. This CDR3 reads CATRVSGGTGELFF. The CDR3 region has the DNA TGTGCCACTAGGGTCTCAGGGGGCACCGGGGAGCTGTTTTTT. Full variable domain (remainder filled in from reference TRBV2 and TRBJ2-2): EPEVTQTPSHQVTQMGQEVILRCVPISNHLYFYWYRQILGQKVEFLVSFYNNEISEKSEIFDDQFSVERPDGSNFTLKIRSTKLEDSAMYFCATRVSGGTGELFFGEGSRLTVL.